The rows below give T cell receptor beta chains drawn from one sample of a study of neurological immune-mediated disorders. TCRdb re-called the 5' RACE reads with MiXCR, one entry per CDR3 protein. This repertoire shows fewer than 60,000 distinct CDR3 sequences, 10% found once; its top ten account for 5.3%. The sequenced sample consisted of PBMCs. The origin of the receptors is a man aged 65-85 years with HTLV-1-associated myelopathy (HAM/TSP). CDR3s include the opening cysteine and the closing phenylalanine or tryptophan. A D gene is named only where the DNA matches it firmly. Where a row states a size, it is once, few, many or the class of an expanded clone; other rows omit it.

D gene	clone size	CDR3 length	V gene	J gene	CDR3 DNA	CDR3 protein
-	many	15	TRBV20-1	TRBJ1-5	TGCAGTGCTAGGGACCTGAAGGAGGGCCGGCAGCCCCAGCATTTT	CSARDLKEGRQPQHF
TRBD1	many	13	TRBV28	TRBJ2-1	TGTGCCAGCAGTTTAGGCAGGGGGCTTATTAAGTTCTTC	CASSLGRGLIKFF
-	many	16	TRBV5-1	TRBJ2-2	TGCGCCAGCAGCTTGCAACGACGCCAGAACACCGGGGAGCTGTTTTTT	CASSLQRRQNTGELFF
TRBD1	-	18	TRBV7-8	TRBJ1-4	TGTGTCAGCAGCACCTCCGGGACAGGGTCTAAGGCTAATGAAAAACTGTTTTTT	CVSSTSGTGSKANEKLFF
TRBD1	few	13	TRBV3-1	TRBJ2-2	TGTGCCAGCGGGGACAGGGCCACTGGGGGGCTGTTTTTT	CASGDRATGGLFF
-	many	12	TRBV5-5	TRBJ2-7	TGTGCCAGCAGCTTGCTAGGCGACGAGCAGTACTTC	CASSLLGDEQYF
-	many	18	TRBV15	TRBJ2-1	TGTGCCACCAGCAGAGATAAATCCGTCGGACTCGCTGGCAATGAGCAGTTCTTC	CATSRDKSVGLAGNEQFF
-	many	14	TRBV27	TRBJ1-2	TGTGCCAGCAGTTTAGGCCTCCGTACAGGGGGCTACACCTTC	CASSLGLRTGGYTF
TRBD1	many	16	TRBV12-3/TRBV12-4	TRBJ2-2	TGTGCCAGCAGTAAGGGACAGGGAGTCCTAGCCGGGGAGCTGTTTTTT	CASSKGQGVLAGELFF
TRBD2	many	14	TRBV4-2	TRBJ2-3	TGTGCCAGCAGCCGCCGGGAGGCTAGAGATACGCAGTATTTT	CASSRREARDTQYF
-	many	14	TRBV18	TRBJ2-1	TGTGCCAGCTCACCAATTCAGGGACCCACTGAGCAGTTCTTC	CASSPIQGPTEQFF
-	many	12	TRBV7-2	TRBJ2-1	TGTGCCAGCAGCCCACTAGTGAATGAGCAGTTCTTC	CASSPLVNEQFF
-	many	14	TRBV5-1	TRBJ1-5	TGCGCCAGCAGCTTGGATGTAGGGGAACAGCCCCAGCATTTT	CASSLDVGEQPQHF
-	many	12	TRBV20-1	TRBJ2-5	TGCAGTGCTGCATTGTCCCAAGAGACCCAGTACTTC	CSAALSQETQYF
-	many	11	TRBV5-1	TRBJ2-7	TGCGCCAGCAGCTTTCAGGACGAGCAGTACTTC	CASSFQDEQYF
-	many	15	TRBV6-6	TRBJ1-5	TGTGCCAGCGGATTGCAGGGTATGGGCAATCAGCCCCAGCATTTT	CASGLQGMGNQPQHF
TRBD1	many	15	TRBV7-2	TRBJ2-2	TGTGCCAGCAGCTTAGCGGGGACAGTCACCGGGGAGCTGTTTTTT	CASSLAGTVTGELFF
TRBD2	many	15	TRBV6-1	TRBJ2-1	TGTGCCAGCATGGCCCGGCGGGAGGGCCCGGGCGAGCAGTTCTTC	CASMARREGPGEQFF
TRBD2	many	14	TRBV5-1	TRBJ2-1	TGCGCCAGCAGACCGGGACTAGCGGACAATGAGCAGTTCTTC	CASRPGLADNEQFF
-	many	13	TRBV7-3	TRBJ1-2	TGTGCCAGCAGCCGGACTGGAAAGGAGGGCTACACCTTC	CASSRTGKEGYTF
-	many	16	TRBV24-1	TRBJ2-3	TGTGCCACCAGTGATGGGGGAAGGTTCACCACAGATACGCAGTATTTT	CATSDGGRFTTDTQYF
-	many	10	TRBV20-1	TRBJ2-1	TGCAGTGCTAGAAAGAATGAGCAGTTCTTC	CSARKNEQFF
TRBD2	many	15	TRBV20-1	TRBJ2-1	TGCAGTGCTAGAGATTCCCGCGGGAGGTCAAATGAGCAGTTCTTC	CSARDSRGRSNEQFF
-	many	14	TRBV12-3/TRBV12-4	TRBJ1-5	TGTGCCAGCAGTTTAGAGAGGATTAATCAGCCCCAGCATTTT	CASSLERINQPQHF
-	-	14	TRBV29-1	TRBJ2-3	TGCAGCGTTGATGACAGGGAGGCGACAGATACGCAGTATTTT	CSVDDREATDTQYF
TRBD1	-	16	TRBV18	TRBJ2-4	TGTGCCAGCTCACCACAGGGGCGGACAGGTCGGAACATTCAGTACTTC	CASSPQGRTGRNIQYF
TRBD2	many	16	TRBV9	TRBJ2-1	TGTGCCAGCAGCGCCACCGGGACTAGTGCCTACAATGAGCAGTTCTTC	CASSATGTSAYNEQFF
-	many	13	TRBV6-5	TRBJ2-1	TGTGCCAGCAGTTACTCGAACAGGAATGAGCAGTTCTTC	CASSYSNRNEQFF
TRBD1	few	15	TRBV20-1	TRBJ2-1	TGCAGTGCTAGAGCTCTTGCGACAGGGTACAATGAGCAGTTCTTC	CSARALATGYNEQFF
-	many	15	TRBV27	TRBJ2-7	TGTGCCAGCAGGCGGGTGGGCCAGCGCGTATACGAGCAGTACTTC	CASRRVGQRVYEQYF
-	many	14	TRBV5-1	TRBJ2-7	TGCGCCAGCAGCTTGGAAAGGGGTCGCAGCGAGCAGTACTTC	CASSLERGRSEQYF
-	many	12	TRBV20-1	TRBJ2-7	TGCAGTGTCGTATGGAATAGCGACGAGCAGTACTTC	CSVVWNSDEQYF
-	many	13	TRBV3-1	TRBJ2-1	TGTGCCAGCAGCCAAGAGGCCAGAAGTGAGCAGTTCTTC	CASSQEARSEQFF
-	many	15	TRBV12-3/TRBV12-4	TRBJ2-2	TGTGCCAGCATCCCCAGGGTTGGGGGCAGCGGGGAGCTGTTTTTT	CASIPRVGGSGELFF
-	once	13	TRBV6-2/TRBV6-3	TRBJ2-1	TGTGCCAGCAGTACGGACTTTTACAATGAGCAGTTCTTC	CASSTDFYNEQFF
TRBD2	many	17	TRBV4-3	TRBJ2-3	TGCGCCAGCAGCCACGAGATATTTACTAGCGGTGTGGATACGCAGTATTTT	CASSHEIFTSGVDTQYF
-	-	13	TRBV11-2	TRBJ2-1	TGTGTCAACAGCGCCGAACTCTACAATGAGCAGTTCTTC	CVNSAELYNEQFF
TRBD1	many	12	TRBV20-1	TRBJ1-5	TGCAGTGCTTACAGGGGCGGTCAGCCCCAGCATTTT	CSAYRGGQPQHF
-	many	14	TRBV20-1	TRBJ2-7	TGCAGTGCTAGAGAGACGGGGAGGACCTACGAGCAGTACTTC	CSARETGRTYEQYF
-	many	15	TRBV6-5	TRBJ2-1	TGTGCCAGCAAACTAGAGAGCAGCTCCTACAATGAGCAGTTCTTC	CASKLESSSYNEQFF